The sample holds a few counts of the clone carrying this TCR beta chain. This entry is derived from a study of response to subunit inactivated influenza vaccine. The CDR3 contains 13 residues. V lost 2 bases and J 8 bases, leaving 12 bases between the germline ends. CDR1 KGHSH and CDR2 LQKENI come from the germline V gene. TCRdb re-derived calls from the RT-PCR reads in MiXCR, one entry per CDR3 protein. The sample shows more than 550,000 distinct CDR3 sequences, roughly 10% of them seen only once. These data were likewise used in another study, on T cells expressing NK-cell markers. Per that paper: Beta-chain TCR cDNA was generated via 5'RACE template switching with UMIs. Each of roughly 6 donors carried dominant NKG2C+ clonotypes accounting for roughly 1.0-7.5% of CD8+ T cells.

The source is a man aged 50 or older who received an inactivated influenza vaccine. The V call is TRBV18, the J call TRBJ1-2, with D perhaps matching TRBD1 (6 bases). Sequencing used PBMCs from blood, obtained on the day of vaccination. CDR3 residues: CASSPNRQEGYTF. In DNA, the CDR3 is TGTGCCAGCTCACCAAATCGACAGGAAGGCTACACCTTC.